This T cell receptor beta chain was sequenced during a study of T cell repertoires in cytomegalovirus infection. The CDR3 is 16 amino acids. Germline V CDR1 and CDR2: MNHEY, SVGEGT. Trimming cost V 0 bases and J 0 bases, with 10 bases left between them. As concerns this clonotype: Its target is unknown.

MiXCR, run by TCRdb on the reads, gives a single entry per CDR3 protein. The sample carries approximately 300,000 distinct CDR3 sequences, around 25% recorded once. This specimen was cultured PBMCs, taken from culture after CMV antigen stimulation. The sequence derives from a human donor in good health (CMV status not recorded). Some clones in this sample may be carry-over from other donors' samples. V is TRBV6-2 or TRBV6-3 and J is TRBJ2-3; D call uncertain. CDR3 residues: CASSYSSPGSTDTQYF. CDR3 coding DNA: TGTGCCAGCAGTTACTCGAGTCCAGGAAGCACAGATACGCAGTATTTT.